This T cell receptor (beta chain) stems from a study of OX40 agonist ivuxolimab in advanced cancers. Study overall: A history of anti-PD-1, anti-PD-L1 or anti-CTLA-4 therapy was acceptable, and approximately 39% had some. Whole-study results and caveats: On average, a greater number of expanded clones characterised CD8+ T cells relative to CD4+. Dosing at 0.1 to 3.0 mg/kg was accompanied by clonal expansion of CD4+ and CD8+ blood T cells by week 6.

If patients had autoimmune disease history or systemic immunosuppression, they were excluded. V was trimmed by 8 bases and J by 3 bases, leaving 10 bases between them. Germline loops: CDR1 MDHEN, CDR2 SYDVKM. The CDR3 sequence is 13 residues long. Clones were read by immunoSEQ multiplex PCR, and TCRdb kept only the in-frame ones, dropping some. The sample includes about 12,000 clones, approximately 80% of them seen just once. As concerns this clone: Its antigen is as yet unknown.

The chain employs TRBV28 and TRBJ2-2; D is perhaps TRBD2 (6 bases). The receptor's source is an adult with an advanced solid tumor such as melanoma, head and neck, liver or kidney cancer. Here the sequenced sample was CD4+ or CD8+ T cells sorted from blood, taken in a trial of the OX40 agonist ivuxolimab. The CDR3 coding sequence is TGTGCCAGCTGGGGGGTTGACACCGGGGAGCTGTTTTTT. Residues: CASWGVDTGELFF. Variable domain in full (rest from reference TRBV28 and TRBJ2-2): DVKVTQSSRYLVKRTGEKVFLECVQDMDHENMFWYRQDPGLGLRLIYFSYDVKMKEKGDIPEGYSVSREKKERFSLILESASTNQTSMYLCASWGVDTGELFFGEGSRLTVL.